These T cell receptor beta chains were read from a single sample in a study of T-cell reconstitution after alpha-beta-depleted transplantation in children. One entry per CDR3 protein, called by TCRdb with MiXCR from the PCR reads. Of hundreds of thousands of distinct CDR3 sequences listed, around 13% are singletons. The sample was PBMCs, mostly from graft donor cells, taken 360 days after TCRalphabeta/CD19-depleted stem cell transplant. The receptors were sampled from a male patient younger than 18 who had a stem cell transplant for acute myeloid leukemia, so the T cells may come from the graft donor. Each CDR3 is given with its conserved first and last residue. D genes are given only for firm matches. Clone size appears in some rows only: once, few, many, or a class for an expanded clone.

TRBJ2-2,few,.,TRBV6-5,CASSWPLNTGELFF,TGTGCCAGCAGTTGGCCTTTAAACACCGGGGAGCTGTTTTTT
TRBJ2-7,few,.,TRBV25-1,CASSEYNSYEQYF,TGTGCCAGCAGTGAGTACAACTCCTACGAGCAGTACTTC
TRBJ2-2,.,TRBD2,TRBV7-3,CASSLISGRRVSGELFF,TGTGCCAGCAGCTTAATTAGCGGGAGGAGGGTCTCCGGGGAGCTGTTTTTT
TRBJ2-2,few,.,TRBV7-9,CASSTAGIPGELFF,TGTGCCAGCAGCACAGCAGGGATACCCGGGGAGCTGTTTTTT
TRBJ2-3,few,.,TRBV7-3,CASKNRALSSTDTQYF,TGTGCCAGCAAGAACAGGGCCCTTTCAAGCACAGATACGCAGTATTTT
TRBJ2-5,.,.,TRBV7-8,CASSLRGTYQETQYF,TGTGCCAGCAGCTTGAGGGGGACTTACCAAGAGACCCAGTACTTC
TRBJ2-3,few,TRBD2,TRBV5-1,CASSLGTSPRDTQYF,TGCGCCAGCAGCCTCGGGACTAGCCCGCGGGATACGCAGTATTTT
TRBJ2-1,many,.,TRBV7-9,CASSLGAYNEQFF,TGTGCCAGCAGCTTAGGAGCTTACAATGAGCAGTTCTTC
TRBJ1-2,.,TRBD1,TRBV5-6,CASSPGTGIYGYTF,TGTGCCAGCAGCCCCGGGACAGGGATCTATGGCTACACCTTC
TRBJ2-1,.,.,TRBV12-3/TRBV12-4,CASSLIGITYNEQFF,TGTGCCAGCAGTTTAATCGGGATTACCTACAATGAGCAGTTCTTC
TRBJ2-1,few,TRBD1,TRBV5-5,CASSLRSGQVGHNEQFF,TGTGCCAGCAGCTTGCGGTCGGGACAGGTAGGACACAATGAGCAGTTCTTC
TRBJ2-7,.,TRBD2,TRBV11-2,CASSLWLAGISYEQYF,TGTGCCAGCAGCTTATGGCTAGCGGGGATCTCCTACGAGCAGTACTTC
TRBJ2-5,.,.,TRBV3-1,CASSQARVQETQYF,TGTGCCAGCAGCCAAGCTAGGGTCCAAGAGACCCAGTACTTC
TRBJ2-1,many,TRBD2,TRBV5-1,CAIGGLAGGEQFF,TGCGCCATCGGGGGACTAGCGGGAGGGGAGCAGTTCTTC
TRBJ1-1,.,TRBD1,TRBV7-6,CASSSDRGPSPSGRTEAFF,TGTGCCAGCAGCTCGGACAGGGGACCCTCTCCCTCGGGACGCACTGAAGCTTTCTTT
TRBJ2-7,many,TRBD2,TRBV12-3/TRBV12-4,CASSPTGLDLYEQYF,TGTGCCAGCAGCCCCACGGGACTAGATCTCTACGAGCAGTACTTC
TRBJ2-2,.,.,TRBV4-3,CASSPGTGRGELFF,TGCGCCAGCAGCCCCGGGACCGGCCGAGGGGAGCTGTTTTTT
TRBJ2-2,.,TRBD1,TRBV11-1,CASSLTGQGASLYTGELFF,TGTGCCAGCAGCTTAACGGGACAGGGGGCATCGTTGTACACCGGGGAGCTGTTTTTT
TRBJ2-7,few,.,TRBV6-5,CASRLTGTYEQYF,TGTGCCAGCAGGCTGACTGGAACCTACGAGCAGTACTTC
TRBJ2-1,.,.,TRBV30,CAWSSPYNEQFF,TGTGCCTGGAGCTCCCCGTATAATGAGCAGTTCTTC
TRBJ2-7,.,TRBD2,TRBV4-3,CASSQDRGGLVGLEQYF,TGCGCCAGCAGCCAAGATCGGGGGGGACTAGTAGGGCTCGAGCAGTACTTC
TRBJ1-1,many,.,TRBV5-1,CAGSRGPGDTEAFF,TGCGCCGGCAGCAGGGGTCCGGGGGACACTGAAGCTTTCTTT
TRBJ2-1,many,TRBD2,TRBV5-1,CASSSRLAWEQFF,TGCGCCAGCAGCTCCCGACTAGCTTGGGAGCAGTTCTTC
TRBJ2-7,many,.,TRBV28,CASSSFGVGGAEQYF,TGTGCCAGCAGTTCCTTTGGTGTGGGGGGTGCCGAGCAGTACTTC
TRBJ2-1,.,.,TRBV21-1,CASRGFDEQFF,TGTGCCAGCCGTGGATTCGATGAGCAGTTCTTC
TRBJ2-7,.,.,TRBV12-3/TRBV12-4,CASSRRTIYEQYF,TGTGCCAGCAGTCGAAGGACGATCTACGAGCAGTACTTC
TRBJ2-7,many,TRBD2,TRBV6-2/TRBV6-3,CASRGLAGDLVEQYF,TGTGCCAGCAGGGGACTAGCGGGAGATCTTGTCGAGCAGTACTTC
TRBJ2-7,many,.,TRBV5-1,CASSLVSRSYEQYF,TGCGCCAGCAGCTTGGTCTCCAGGTCCTACGAGCAGTACTTC
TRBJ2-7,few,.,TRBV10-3,CAHASGLKSYEQYF,TGTGCTCACGCTTCGGGCTTGAAGTCCTACGAGCAGTACTTC
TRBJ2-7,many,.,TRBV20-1,CSARDGRSNYEQYF,TGCAGTGCTAGAGATGGGCGGAGTAACTACGAGCAGTACTTC